This TCR beta chain was identified during a study of T cell responses to AZD1222 COVID-19 vaccine. Note on this clone: Its antigen is not known.

The method was immunoSEQ multiplex PCR; TCRdb's version includes in-frame clones alone and lacks a portion of them. Reported are more than 110,000 clones; the ten largest clones contain about 2%. Germline trimming cut 5 bases from V and 3 bases from J; bases unmatched to any gene: 8. From germline, CDR1 is SNHLY and CDR2 FYNNEI. This CDR3 region has 15 residues. Study-level results: Of the AZD1222 recipients, only 5 or 6 were seropositive at baseline. Clonal diversity was possibly underestimated; the donors were predominantly white British and more often female. Repertoires in all cases were sampled only once the peak T cell response had passed.

The chain couples TRBV2 to TRBJ1-2, with 8 bases matching TRBD1. The specimen was peripheral blood. This receptor was taken from an adult in good health. CDR3 DNA: TGTGCCAGCAGTTCCCGGACAGGGAAGGACTATGGCTACACCTTC. Its protein product is CASSSRTGKDYGYTF.